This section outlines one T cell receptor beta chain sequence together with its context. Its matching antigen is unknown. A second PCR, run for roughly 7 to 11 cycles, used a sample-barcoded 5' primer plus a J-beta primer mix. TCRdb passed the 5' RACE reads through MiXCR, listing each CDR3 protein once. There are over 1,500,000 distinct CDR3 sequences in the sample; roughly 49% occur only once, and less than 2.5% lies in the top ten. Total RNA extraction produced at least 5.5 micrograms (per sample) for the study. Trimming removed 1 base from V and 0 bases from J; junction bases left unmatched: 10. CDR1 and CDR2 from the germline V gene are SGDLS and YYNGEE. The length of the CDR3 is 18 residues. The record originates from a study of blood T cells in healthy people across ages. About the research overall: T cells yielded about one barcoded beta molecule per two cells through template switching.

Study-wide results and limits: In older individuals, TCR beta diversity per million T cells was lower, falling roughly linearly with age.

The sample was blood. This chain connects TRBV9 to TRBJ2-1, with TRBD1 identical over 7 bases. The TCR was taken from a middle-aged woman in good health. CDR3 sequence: CASSVKKGATFSYNEQFF. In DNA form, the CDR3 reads TGTGCCAGCAGCGTAAAAAAGGGGGCTACTTTCTCCTACAATGAGCAGTTCTTC.